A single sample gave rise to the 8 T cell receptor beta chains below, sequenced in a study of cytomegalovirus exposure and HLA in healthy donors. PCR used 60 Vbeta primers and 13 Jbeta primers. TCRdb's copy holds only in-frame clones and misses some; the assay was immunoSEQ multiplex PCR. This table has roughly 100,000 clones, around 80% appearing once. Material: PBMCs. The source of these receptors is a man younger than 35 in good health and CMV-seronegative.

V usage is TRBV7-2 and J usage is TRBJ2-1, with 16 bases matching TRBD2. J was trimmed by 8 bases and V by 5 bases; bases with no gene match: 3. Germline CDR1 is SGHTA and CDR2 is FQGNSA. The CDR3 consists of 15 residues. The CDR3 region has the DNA TGTGCCAGCAGCGGGACTAGCGGGAGGGTAGATGAGCAGTTCTTC. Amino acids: CASSGTSGRVDEQFF.

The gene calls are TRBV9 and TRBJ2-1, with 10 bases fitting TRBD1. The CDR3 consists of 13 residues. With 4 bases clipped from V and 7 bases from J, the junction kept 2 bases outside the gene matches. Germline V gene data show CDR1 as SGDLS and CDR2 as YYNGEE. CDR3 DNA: TGTGCCAGCAGCCTGGGACAGGGGAATGAGCAGTTCTTC. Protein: CASSLGQGNEQFF. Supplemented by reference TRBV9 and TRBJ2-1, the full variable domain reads DSGVTQTPKHLITATGQRVTLRCSPRSGDLSVYWYQQSLDQGLQFLIQYYNGEERAKGNILERFSAQQFPDLHSELNLSSLELGDSALYFCASSLGQGNEQFFGPGTRLTVL.

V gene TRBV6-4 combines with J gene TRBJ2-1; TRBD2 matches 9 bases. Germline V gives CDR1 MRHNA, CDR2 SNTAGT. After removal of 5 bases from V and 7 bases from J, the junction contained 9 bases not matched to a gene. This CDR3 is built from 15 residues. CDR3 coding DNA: TGTGCCAGCAGTAGTGCTAGCGGGATAACAAATGAGCAGTTCTTC. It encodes CASSSASGITNEQFF.

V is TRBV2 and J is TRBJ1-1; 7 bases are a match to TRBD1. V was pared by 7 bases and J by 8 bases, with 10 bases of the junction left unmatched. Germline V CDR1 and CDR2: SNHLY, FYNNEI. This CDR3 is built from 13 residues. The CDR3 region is CASTSHGDREAFF. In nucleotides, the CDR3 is TGTGCCAGCACCTCCCACGGGGACAGAGAAGCTTTCTTT.

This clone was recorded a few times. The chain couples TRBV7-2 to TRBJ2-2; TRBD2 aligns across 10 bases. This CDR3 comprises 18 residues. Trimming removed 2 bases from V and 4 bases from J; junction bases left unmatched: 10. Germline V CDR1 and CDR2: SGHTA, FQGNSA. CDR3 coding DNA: TGTGCCAGCAGCTTACTCCATGGACTAGCGGAGCCCACCGGGGAGCTGTTTTTT. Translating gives CASSLLHGLAEPTGELFF.

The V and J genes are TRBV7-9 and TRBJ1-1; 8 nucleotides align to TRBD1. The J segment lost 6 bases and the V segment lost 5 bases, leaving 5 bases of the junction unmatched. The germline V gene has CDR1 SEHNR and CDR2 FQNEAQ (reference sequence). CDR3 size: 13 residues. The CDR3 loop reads CASSPGQGAEAFF. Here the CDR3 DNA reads TGTGCCAGCAGCCCCGGACAGGGCGCTGAAGCTTTCTTT.

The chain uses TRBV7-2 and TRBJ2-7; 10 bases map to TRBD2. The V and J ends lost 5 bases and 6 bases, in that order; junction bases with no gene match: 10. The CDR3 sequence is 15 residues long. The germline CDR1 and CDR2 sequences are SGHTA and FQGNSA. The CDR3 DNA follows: TGTGCCAGCAGCCCTTTTGAGCGGGAGGGCCTCGAGCAGTACTTC. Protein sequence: CASSPFEREGLEQYF.

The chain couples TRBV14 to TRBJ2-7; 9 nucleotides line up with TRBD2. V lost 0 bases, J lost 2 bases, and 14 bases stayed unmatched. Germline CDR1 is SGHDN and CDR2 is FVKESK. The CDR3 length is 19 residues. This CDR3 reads CASSQDYWVEAGGPYEQYF. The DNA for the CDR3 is TGTGCCAGCAGCCAAGATTATTGGGTCGAGGCGGGAGGGCCCTACGAGCAGTACTTC.